The entry below gives a single T cell receptor (beta chain) sequence along with its context. As yet, its antigen is unknown. The sample is drawn from a study of T cell repertoires in cytomegalovirus infection. About the study: The authors used CMV epitopes that were HLA-C-restricted (recently identified) and HLA-B-restricted (well studied). Public TCR beta signatures provided an indication of both CMV infection and a matching HLA type.

Each CDR3 protein is one row after TCRdb ran MiXCR on the reads. The data show a few hundred thousand distinct CDR3 sequences, under 45% seen once. General study points: Summed frequency of public TCR beta families distinguished CMV carriers with the relevant HLA. Dominant in the ex vivo response were TCR beta clonotypes restricted by HLA-C and specific for CMV.

V was pared by 8 bases and J by 1 base, with 12 bases between. Germline CDR1 reads SEHNR; CDR2 reads FQNEAQ (reference sequence). There are 14 residues in the CDR3. The chain couples TRBV7-9 to TRBJ1-5, with a tentative D call TRBD1 (5 bases). This TCR was recovered from a human donor in good health (CMV status not recorded). Some clones in this sample may be carry-over from other donors' samples. Here the sequenced sample was cultured PBMCs, taken from culture after CMV antigen stimulation. The CDR3 loop is CASAGGASNQPQHF. The CDR3 bases are TGTGCCAGCGCTGGAGGGGCGAGCAATCAGCCCCAGCATTTT.